The 15 T cell receptor beta chains presented below share a single source sample, sequenced in a study of blood T cell repertoires in COVID-19. Generated by immunoSEQ multiplex PCR, the TCRdb table keeps only in-frame clones and is missing some. The table shows approximately 250,000 clones, with about 89% occurring only once. The specimen sequenced was peripheral blood. These receptors were taken from a man aged 35 to 55 with active or convalescent COVID-19.

This chain connects TRBV7-3 to TRBJ1-2, with D unclear. Trimming shortened V by 8 bases and J by 3 bases, and 16 bases separated the two germline ends. This CDR3 spans 14 amino acids. From germline, CDR1 is SGHTA and CDR2 FQGTGA. In DNA form, the CDR3 reads TGTGCCAGCGGCCCCGTCCGCCGGGACTATGGCTACACCTTC. This encodes CASGPVRRDYGYTF.

This chain connects TRBV5-6 to TRBJ2-1; a weak D match, TRBD1 (5 bases). V was trimmed by 4 bases and J by 8 bases, leaving 13 bases between them. CDR3 length: 13 amino acids. Looked up from germline, CDR1 is SGHDT and CDR2 is YYEEEE. CDR3 bases: TGTGCCAGCAGCCTCGAGACAGTAGATGAGCAGTTCTTC. This gives the protein CASSLETVDEQFF.

This chain joins TRBV11-2 and TRBJ1-1; D unresolved. The ends were cut back, 4 bases at V and 8 bases at J, with 8 bases in the middle. There are 11 residues in the CDR3. Germline CDR1 is SGHAT and CDR2 is FQNNGV. The DNA for the CDR3 is TGTGCCAGCAGCTCCCTCGAGGAAGCTTTCTTT. Translating gives CASSSLEEAFF.

The J gene is TRBJ2-7, the V gene TRBV30, with 11 bases aligning to TRBD1. The CDR3 loop spans 14 amino acids. Germline lookup yields CDR1 GTSNPN and CDR2 SVGIG (reference sequence). V lost 4 bases to trimming and J lost 1 base; unmatched junction nucleotides: 3. The CDR3 loop reads CAWTGDRGSYEQYF. CDR3 coding DNA: TGTGCCTGGACCGGGGACAGGGGGTCCTACGAGCAGTACTTC. Complete variable domain (other parts from reference TRBV30 and TRBJ2-7): SQTIHQWPATLVQPVGSPLSLECTVEGTSNPNLYWYRQAAGRGLQLLFYSVGIGQISSEVPQNLSASRPQDRQFILSSKKLLLSDSGFYLCAWTGDRGSYEQYFGPGTRLTVT.

This clone is a singleton in its sample. CDR3 bases: TGTGCCAGCAGCTTAGGCCGGGGCGGGGAGCTGTTTTTT. Translation: CASSLGRGGELFF. V is TRBV11-2 and J is TRBJ2-2, with a weak D call TRBD2 (5 bases). V dropped 1 base and J dropped 7 bases, with 7 bases sitting between them. From germline, CDR1 is SGHAT and CDR2 FQNNGV. This CDR3 spans 13 amino acids. The whole variable domain, filled in from reference TRBV11-2 and TRBJ2-2, reads EAGVAQSPRYKIIEKRQSVAFWCNPISGHATLYWYQQILGQGPKLLIQFQNNGVVDDSQLPKDRFSAERLKGVDSTLKIQPAKLEDSAVYLCASSLGRGGELFFGEGSRLTVL.

This clone was seen a handful of times. The rearrangement uses TRBV15 and TRBJ1-5, with TRBD1 as a possible D gene (5 bases). The ends were cut back, 3 bases at V and 0 bases at J, with 15 bases in the middle. The CDR3 length is 17 residues. Germline CDR1 reads LNHNV; CDR2 reads YYDKDF (reference sequence). The CDR3 here is CATSSFKGMNSNQPQHF. The CDR3 nucleotides are TGTGCCACCAGCAGTTTTAAGGGGATGAATAGCAATCAGCCCCAGCATTTT. The whole variable domain, filled in from reference TRBV15 and TRBJ1-5, reads DAMVIQNPRYQVTQFGKPVTLSCSQTLNHNVMYWYQQKSSQAPKLLFHYYDKDFNNEADTPDNFQSRRPNTSFCFLDIRSPGLGDTAMYLCATSSFKGMNSNQPQHFGDGTRLSIL.

This chain uses TRBV11-2 with TRBJ2-1; D uncertain. The CDR3 consists of 15 residues. Per germline, CDR1 SGHAT and CDR2 FQNNGV. V was clipped by 5 bases and J by 0 bases, with 11 bases between them. The CDR3 here is CASSPFISSYNEQFF. The CDR3 nucleotides are TGTGCCAGCAGCCCTTTCATCAGCTCCTACAATGAGCAGTTCTTC.

The chain's CDR3 is CASSLGAPTSTDTQYF. The CDR3, as DNA: TGTGCCAGCAGCTTGGGGGCCCCAACTAGCACAGATACGCAGTATTTT. V usage is TRBV5-4 and J usage is TRBJ2-3; D is uncertain. CDR3 size: 16 residues. The V and J ends lost 0 bases and 0 bases respectively, with 11 bases between them. Per germline, CDR1 SGHNT and CDR2 YYREEE (reference sequence).

This clone has at least ten counts. This rearrangement joins TRBV7-6 to TRBJ2-3, with a tentative D call TRBD2 (6 bases). The CDR3 runs 17 residues. Per the germline V gene, CDR1 is SGHVS and CDR2 is FNYEAQ. V was shortened by 0 bases and J by 5 bases, with 18 bases between the two germline ends. The CDR3 DNA follows: TGTGCCAGCAGCTTAGCGGGCGGGGACCGACGACGAGATACGCAGTATTTT. Residues: CASSLAGGDRRRDTQYF.

The chain carries TRBV4-1 and TRBJ2-6; 8 bases agree with TRBD1. This CDR3 spans 19 amino acids. The trim removed 1 base at V and 0 bases at J, leaving 8 bases unmatched. In germline, CDR1 is MGHRA, CDR2 YSYEKL. The CDR3 region is CASSQGPGQAFSGANVLTF. In DNA form, the CDR3 reads TGCGCCAGCAGCCAAGGGCCGGGACAGGCCTTCTCTGGGGCCAACGTCCTGACTTTC.

The chain combines TRBV6-2 or TRBV6-3 with TRBJ2-3; TRBD1 agrees at 8 bases. This CDR3 spans 17 amino acids. In germline, CDR1 is MNHEY, CDR2 SVGEGT. V shed 6 bases, J shed 0 bases, and the junction held 11 bases outside the gene matches. The DNA for the CDR3 is TGTGCCAGCAGCCCTGCTCCGGGACAGGAGAGCACAGATACGCAGTATTTT. This gives the protein CASSPAPGQESTDTQYF.

The chain links TRBV6-5 to TRBJ2-7; TRBD1 matches at 8 bases. V dropped 4 bases and J dropped 4; count of bases not matched to a gene: 9. In germline, CDR1 is MNHEY, CDR2 SVGAGI. The CDR3 sequence is 15 residues long. The CDR3 DNA follows: TGTGCCAGCAGTTCGCAGGGGGCCCGGGGTTACGAGCAGTACTTC. It is translated as CASSSQGARGYEQYF.

The rearrangement joins TRBV5-4 to TRBJ2-7; TRBD2 is a possible D gene (5 bases). Germline V gives CDR1 SGHNT, CDR2 YYREEE (reference sequence). Trimming left V 4 bases short and J 5 bases short, with 16 bases between. CDR3 length equals 14 residues. The CDR3, as DNA: TGTGCCAGCAGCCCCCGGGAAGTCGCGGACGAGCAGTACTTC. It codes for CASSPREVADEQYF. The full variable domain, with the rest looked up from reference TRBV5-4 and TRBJ2-7, is ETGVTQSPTHLIKTRGQQVTLRCSSQSGHNTVSWYQQALGQGPQFIFQYYREEENGRGNFPPRFSGLQFPNYSSELNVNALELDDSALYLCASSPREVADEQYFGPGTRLTVT.

The rearrangement joins TRBV11-1 to TRBJ1-6, with D tentatively TRBD1 (6 bases). V was shortened by 0 bases and J by 14 bases, with 14 bases between the two germline ends. The CDR3 contains 14 residues. Looked up from germline, CDR1 is SGHAT and CDR2 is FQDESV (reference sequence). The CDR3: CASSLALGDRTLHF. CDR3 in DNA: TGTGCCAGCAGCTTAGCCCTCGGAGACAGGACCCTCCACTTT.

The chain joins TRBV7-9 to TRBJ1-3; D is perhaps TRBD1 (5 bases). V lost 1 base and J lost 4, with 11 bases in between. CDR1 and CDR2 (germline): SEHNR, FQNEAQ (reference sequence). This CDR3 has 15 residues. The CDR3 region has the DNA TGTGCCAGCAGCTTAGAGGAGGGGTTCGGAAACACCATATATTTT. This encodes CASSLEEGFGNTIYF. Variable domain in full (rest from reference TRBV7-9 and TRBJ1-3): DTGVSQNPRHKITKRGQNVTFRCDPISEHNRLYWYRQTLGQGPEFLTYFQNEAQLEKSRLLSDRFSAERPKGSFSTLEIQRTEQGDSAMYLCASSLEEGFGNTIYFGEGSWLTVV.